The 20 T cell receptor beta chains below were found in one sample sequenced in a study of CD8 T cells in Susac syndrome. An amount of RNA that ranged from roughly 0.45 to 1 ug was reverse transcribed with random hexamers. One entry per CDR3 protein, called by TCRdb with MiXCR from the immunoSEQ multiplex PCR reads. The repertoire includes hundreds of thousands of distinct CDR3 sequences, roughly 95% of them detected once, and 0.07% to 0.09% sits in the top ten. The sequencing sample was made of CD4+ T cells from PBMCs. All receptors derive from a human donor with multiple sclerosis.

V gene TRBV6-6 combines with J gene TRBJ2-7; D is unclear. V was pared by 2 bases and J by 9 bases, with 8 bases between. Germline V CDR1 and CDR2: MNHNY, SVGAGI (reference sequence). The CDR3 is 11 residues long. CDR3 DNA sequence: TGTGCCAGCAGTTACCTCGGAGTGCAGTACTTC. This translates into CASSYLGVQYF.

The chain joins TRBV11-2 to TRBJ1-2; TRBD1 matches at 7 bases. This CDR3 is built from 15 residues. V lost 7 bases and J lost 3; bases outside the gene matches: 11. Germline CDR1 reads SGHAT; CDR2 reads FQNNGV. The CDR3 protein is CASTQNPGTDYGYTF. As DNA, the CDR3 is TGTGCCAGCACGCAAAACCCCGGGACAGACTATGGCTACACCTTC.

The chain has TRBV20-1 and TRBJ1-2; D possibly corresponds to TRBD1 (6 bases). The V gene's germline CDR1 is DFQATT and CDR2 SNEGSKA (reference sequence). The CDR3 has 15 amino acids. The V end was cut by 8 bases, the J end by 2 bases, with 21 bases between. The CDR3 nucleotides read TGCAGTCAACAAAGCTGGGGCAGGGGAAACTATGGCTACACCTTC. Residues: CSQQSWGRGNYGYTF.

The rearrangement links TRBV12-3 or TRBV12-4 to TRBJ1-5, with TRBD1 as a possible D gene (6 bases). The ends were cut back, 5 bases at V and 7 bases at J, with 12 bases in the middle. This CDR3 contains 13 residues. CDR3 in DNA: TGTGCCAGCAGTCCGGGGGCCTGGCAGCCCCAGCATTTT. Translated: CASSPGAWQPQHF.

The chain carries TRBV11-3 and TRBJ2-5; 8 nucleotides agree with TRBD2. V lost 5 bases, J lost 4 bases, and 9 bases stayed unmatched. CDR1 is SGHNT and CDR2 is YENEEA in the germline V gene. The CDR3 totals 15 residues. The CDR3 reads CASSPGLEGRETQYF. In DNA, the CDR3 is TGTGCCAGCAGCCCGGGACTAGAGGGTCGAGAGACCCAGTACTTC.

V is TRBV3-1 and J is TRBJ1-1, with D possibly TRBD1 on 5 matching bases. Germline V lookup: CDR1 LGHDT, CDR2 YNNKEL (reference sequence). V shed 0 bases and J shed 4 bases, with 18 bases lying between them. CDR3 length: 17 residues. The CDR3 sequence: CASSQDRVLRGSTEAFF. The DNA of the CDR3 is TGTGCCAGCAGCCAAGATCGGGTTCTGAGGGGCAGCACTGAAGCTTTCTTT.

The rearrangement joins TRBV6-1 to TRBJ2-2, with D hard to call. Germline CDR1 is MNHNS and CDR2 is SASEGT. The CDR3 sequence is 17 residues long. V was pared by 8 bases and J by 3 bases, with 22 bases between. The DNA of the CDR3 is TGTGCCAGCCAGTACGGTATCAAAATCAAGGACACCGGGGAGCTGTTTTTT. It codes for CASQYGIKIKDTGELFF.

This clonotype has only one observation. The rearrangement joins TRBV18 to TRBJ2-7, with D uncertain. This CDR3 comprises 14 residues. The germline V gene has CDR1 KGHSH and CDR2 LQKENI. With 3 bases removed from V and 1 base from J, the gap between germline ends came to 10 bases. DNA of the CDR3: TGTGCCAGCTCACCCGGCCTCATTTCCTACGAGCAGTACTTC. Its translation: CASSPGLISYEQYF.

This sequence joins TRBV20-1 and TRBJ2-3; either TRBD1 or TRBD2 may fit D (6 bases each). Germline V gene data show CDR1 as DFQATT and CDR2 as SNEGSKA (reference sequence). This CDR3 contains 15 residues. V lost 3 bases and J lost 4, with 17 bases in between. CDR3 sequence: CSASSGASVADTQYF. The CDR3 DNA sequence: TGCAGTGCTAGTTCGGGGGCGAGTGTGGCAGATACGCAGTATTTT.

This chain links TRBV12-3 or TRBV12-4 with TRBJ1-6, with D unclear. V shed 7 bases and J shed 7 bases, with 14 bases lying between them. CDR3 length: 14 amino acids. The CDR3 here is CASTKGAWNSPLHF. CDR3 nucleotides: TGTGCCAGCACCAAGGGTGCTTGGAATTCACCCCTCCACTTT.

CDR3 nucleotides: TGTGCCAGCAGTCTCGACGCTGGGGCCAACGTCCTGACTTTC. Encoded protein: CASSLDAGANVLTF. The rearrangement uses TRBV27 and TRBJ2-6, with D unresolved. The germline V gene encodes CDR1 MNHEY and CDR2 SMNVEV (reference sequence). This CDR3 region has 14 residues. V was clipped by 5 bases and J by 2 bases, with 7 bases between them.

The chain has TRBV18 and TRBJ2-7; D possibly matches TRBD1 or TRBD2 (5 bases each). V lost 3 bases and J lost 0, with 30 bases in between. CDR1 KGHSH and CDR2 LQKENI come from the germline V gene. The CDR3 totals 21 residues. Written as DNA, the CDR3 is TGTGCCAGCTCACCCGGGACGGATCCGTCATCGGGCGGCCATAGCTCCTACGAGCAGTACGTC. It codes for CASSPGTDPSSGGHSSYEQYV.

V and J are TRBV6-1 and TRBJ1-6; 10 bases match TRBD1. CDR3 length: 14 amino acids. J was trimmed by 9 bases and V by 7 bases; bases with no gene match: 6. Looked up from germline, CDR1 is MNHNS and CDR2 is SASEGT. CDR3 protein: CASTWDRGSSPLHF. CDR3 in DNA: TGTGCCAGCACCTGGGACAGGGGCAGTTCACCCCTCCACTTT.

DNA of the CDR3: TGTGCCAGCAGGCAGGGGTACGGGGAGCGCAATGAGCAGTTCTTC. This gives the protein CASRQGYGERNEQFF. The chain links TRBV11-2 to TRBJ2-1, with a weak D call TRBD1 (6 bases). Germline V gives CDR1 SGHAT, CDR2 FQNNGV. V shed 6 bases and J shed 6 bases, with 18 bases lying between them. The length of the CDR3 is 15 residues.

This chain uses TRBV28 with TRBJ1-3; 8 nucleotides align to TRBD1. The length of the CDR3 is 17 residues. The V gene's germline CDR1 is MDHEN and CDR2 SYDVKM. Trimming removed 5 bases from V and 0 bases from J; junction bases left unmatched: 9. The CDR3 loop reads CASSPPQGASSGNTIYF. The CDR3 DNA is TGTGCCAGCAGTCCCCCGCAGGGGGCTTCCTCTGGAAACACCATATATTTT.

The rearrangement uses TRBV29-1 and TRBJ2-3; 9 nucleotides line up with TRBD2. This CDR3 comprises 15 residues. V gave up 0 bases and J gave up 7 bases; unmatched junction bases: 8. Germline V gives CDR1 SQVTM, CDR2 ANQGSEA. DNA for the CDR3: TGCAGCGTTGAAGATTGGGCTAGCGGGACTAATACGCAGTATTTT. Translating gives CSVEDWASGTNTQYF.

The chain uses TRBV19 and TRBJ2-5; D may be TRBD2 (5 bases). The CDR3 extends over 13 amino acids. CDR1 LNHDA and CDR2 SQIVND come from the germline V gene (reference sequence). Trimming took off 9 bases at V and 0 bases at J, with 11 bases between the two ends. The CDR3 loop is CASKPADQETQYF. CDR3 in DNA: TGTGCCAGCAAACCAGCGGACCAAGAGACCCAGTACTTC.

The chain recombines TRBV24-1 with TRBJ2-1; a weak D match, TRBD1 (6 bases). The V end lost 4 bases, the J end lost 7 bases, and 22 bases lay between the germline ends. Germline V gene lookup returns CDR1 KGHDR and CDR2 SFDVKD. The CDR3 extends over 17 amino acids. The CDR3 DNA follows: TGTGCCACCAGTGAAGGGGGACGGACGGTTTTGCGGAATGAGCAGTTCTTC. Its protein product is CATSEGGRTVLRNEQFF.

The chain uses TRBV11-3 and TRBJ2-2; D remains unclear. The CDR3 consists of 13 residues. The germline V and J ends were trimmed by 5 bases and 9 bases, with 13 bases remaining between them. CDR1 and CDR2 from the germline V gene are SGHNT and YENEEA. The CDR3 region is CASSASRGRELFF. DNA of the CDR3: TGTGCCAGCAGCGCCTCCCGAGGCAGGGAGCTGTTTTTT.

The chain joins TRBV3-1 to TRBJ2-7, with 10 nucleotides matching TRBD2. The CDR3 contains 18 residues. Germline assignment: CDR1 LGHDT and CDR2 YNNKEL (reference sequence). Losses at the gene ends were 4 bases for V and 4 bases for J; bases not matched to a gene: 16. The CDR3 sequence: CASSRAGASGSSWYEQYV. The CDR3 nucleotides are TGTGCCAGCAGCCGGGCGGGAGCTAGCGGGAGTTCTTGGTACGAGCAGTACGTC.